Reported below is one T cell receptor beta chain. Original methodology: The assay estimated nucleated cells by amplifying reference gene primers. Produced via immunoSEQ multiplex PCR; TCRdb's table is partial and in-frame only. That table supplies the V and J calls and clone size; D and trimming were determined from the DNA. In the table there are 110,000 to 150,000 clones, around 88% of which are singletons. This CDR3 region has 14 residues. The germline V gene encodes CDR1 GTSNPN and CDR2 SVGIG (reference sequence). The V and J ends lost 1 base and 2 bases respectively, with 11 bases between them. These data originate in a study of blood T cell repertoires in COVID-19. Whole-study context: T cells, B-cell-depleted T cells, or PBMCs supplied cDNA or gDNA.

This sequence joins TRBV30 and TRBJ1-2; D is unclear. Sequenced input: peripheral blood. The TCR comes from a woman in her sixties with acute or convalescent COVID-19. Here the CDR3 reads CAWSDRGRNYGYTF. CDR3 coding DNA: TGTGCCTGGAGTGATCGAGGGCGCAACTATGGCTACACCTTC.